The rows below give T cell receptor beta chains drawn from one sample of a study of T cell responses to AZD1222 COVID-19 vaccine. Generated by immunoSEQ multiplex PCR, the TCRdb table keeps only in-frame clones and is missing some. Seen here are approximately 120,000 clones, approximately 82% observed once, and the top ten hold 27%. Sequencing used peripheral blood, obtained 28 days after the second AZD1222 dose. These receptors all come from an adult who received the AZD1222 COVID-19 vaccine. CDR3s include the opening cysteine and the closing phenylalanine or tryptophan. The D gene is left open where the match is weak. Expanded clones get a size class; other rows say once, few or many, or leave the size out.

CDR3 DNA | CDR3 protein | J gene | clone size | D gene | V gene
TGTGCCAGCAGCTTAGTAGCGGGGTCCTACAATGAGCAGTTCTTC | CASSLVAGSYNEQFF | TRBJ2-1 | . | TRBD2 | TRBV7-2
TGTGCCAGCAGCCCCGGCGGACAGGCGAACACCGGGGAGCTGTTTTTT | CASSPGGQANTGELFF | TRBJ2-2 | . | TRBD1 | TRBV7-2
TGTGCCAGCAGCGGCAGTTTGAACACTGAAGCTTTCTTT | CASSGSLNTEAFF | TRBJ1-1 | . | . | TRBV6-5
TGTGCCAGCAGCGTACACGGCTCCTACGAGCAGTACTTC | CASSVHGSYEQYF | TRBJ2-7 | once | . | TRBV9
TGTGCCAGCAGCCCGGGAAACAGAGCCTACGAGCAGTACTTC | CASSPGNRAYEQYF | TRBJ2-7 | . | . | TRBV7-3
TGCAGCGTTGGTAAGGGACTTTTGAACACCGGGGAGCTGTTTTTT | CSVGKGLLNTGELFF | TRBJ2-2 | . | . | TRBV29-1
TGTGCCAGTAGTAAGAGACAGGCGCCGAACACCGGGGAGCTGTTTTTT | CASSKRQAPNTGELFF | TRBJ2-2 | once | . | TRBV19
TGTGCCAGCAGCTTGTTATGGGGGAGTTCCAATGAGCAGTTCTTC | CASSLLWGSSNEQFF | TRBJ2-1 | . | . | TRBV5-4
TGTGCCAGCAGTGAAGGGTCGAACACTGAAGCTTTCTTT | CASSEGSNTEAFF | TRBJ1-1 | . | . | TRBV2
TGTGCCAGCAGCCGGCTACGGGACCGCGAAGCGGGGGAGCAGTACTTC | CASSRLRDREAGEQYF | TRBJ2-7 | . | . | TRBV21-1
TGTGCCAGCAAGCGGTCAGGACTCGGGGGCACAGATACGCAGTATTTT | CASKRSGLGGTDTQYF | TRBJ2-3 | . | . | TRBV4-2
TGCGCCAGCAGCTCCGCCTTCGTCGGGGAGACCCAGTACTTC | CASSSAFVGETQYF | TRBJ2-5 | once | . | TRBV5-1
TGTGCCAGCAGACCTGACAGGGGGCTAACCGGGGAGCTGTTTTTT | CASRPDRGLTGELFF | TRBJ2-2 | . | TRBD1 | TRBV28
TGTGCCAGCAGCTTGGCGGCAGGGCCTAAGGCGTACTTC | CASSLAAGPKAYF | TRBJ2-7 | . | . | TRBV5-6
TGTGCCAGCAGCTTATGGCGGGGTGGGTACGAGCAGTACTTC | CASSLWRGGYEQYF | TRBJ2-7 | . | . | TRBV7-2
TGTGCCAGCAGTGTAGAGGGGCGCGAGAAGCCCCAGCATTTT | CASSVEGREKPQHF | TRBJ1-5 | . | . | TRBV2
TGTGCCAGCTCACCGGGACAGGTAGATACGCAGTATTTT | CASSPGQVDTQYF | TRBJ2-3 | . | TRBD1 | TRBV18
TGCAGCGTTACAAGGACGGTGATCCAAGAGACCCAGTACTTC | CSVTRTVIQETQYF | TRBJ2-5 | . | . | TRBV29-1
TGCGCCAGCAGCGGACAGGGCGTTTTGAATTCACCCCTCCACTTT | CASSGQGVLNSPLHF | TRBJ1-6 | . | TRBD1 | TRBV5-1
TGTGCCAGCAGCCCCCGGGACCCTTCGAGGGACACTGAAGCTTTCTTT | CASSPRDPSRDTEAFF | TRBJ1-1 | . | . | TRBV7-9
TGTGCCAGCAGCTTTCCCGTAAACAGGGTAGGGTCCTACAATGAGCAGTTCTTC | CASSFPVNRVGSYNEQFF | TRBJ2-1 | once | . | TRBV7-9
TGTGCCAGCCAATCACGGCAGGTAGACCTGCCCCAGCATTTT | CASQSRQVDLPQHF | TRBJ1-5 | . | . | TRBV2
TGTGCCAGCAGTGATCTGGGCTCCTACAATGAGCAGTTCTTC | CASSDLGSYNEQFF | TRBJ2-1 | . | . | TRBV2
TGTGCCAGCAGCTTAGAAGGGCAGTTCTCCTACAATGAGCAGTTCTTC | CASSLEGQFSYNEQFF | TRBJ2-1 | . | . | TRBV11-3
TGTGCCATCAGTTCTTCCCTTGGGACAGGGGCAGAAGATACGCAGTATTTT | CAISSSLGTGAEDTQYF | TRBJ2-3 | . | TRBD1 | TRBV10-3
TGTGCCAGCAGCTTAGAGTTGGCACGCACAGATACGCAGTATTTT | CASSLELARTDTQYF | TRBJ2-3 | . | . | TRBV7-8
TGTGCCAGTAGCGCTAAATTCCCCTCCCACTACGAGCAGTACTTC | CASSAKFPSHYEQYF | TRBJ2-7 | once | . | TRBV19
TGCGCCAGCAGCTTCCTAAATGGGGCTAGCGGGGAAAAACTGTTTTTT | CASSFLNGASGEKLFF | TRBJ1-4 | once | . | TRBV5-1
TGCGCCAGCAGTGAGGCAGGGAATGGCTACACCTTC | CASSEAGNGYTF | TRBJ1-2 | . | . | TRBV5-1
TGTGCCAGCAGGGAGAGGCTATACGAGCAGTACTTC | CASRERLYEQYF | TRBJ2-7 | . | . | TRBV28
TGTGCCAGCAGCCCGGACAGGGACACTGAAGCTTTCTTT | CASSPDRDTEAFF | TRBJ1-1 | . | TRBD1 | TRBV2
TGTGCCAGCTCACCACCGGTGGTAAGCTCCTACAATGAGCAGTTCTTC | CASSPPVVSSYNEQFF | TRBJ2-1 | . | . | TRBV18
TGCGCCAGCAGCCCTCAGGGAACTAATGAAAAACTGTTTTTT | CASSPQGTNEKLFF | TRBJ1-4 | . | . | TRBV5-1
TGTGCCAGCAGTTTCTTTGGGCAAGGCTACACCTTC | CASSFFGQGYTF | TRBJ1-2 | . | . | TRBV28
TGTGCCAGCAGTTTCCCCGGGACTAGCGGTTTCGGGGAGCTGTTTTTT | CASSFPGTSGFGELFF | TRBJ2-2 | few | TRBD2 | TRBV28
TGTGCCAGCAGCGTACAGGGTATTGAAAATCAGCCCCAGCATTTT | CASSVQGIENQPQHF | TRBJ1-5 | . | . | TRBV2
TGTGCCACCAGTGATGCGACTAGCGGGGGTGGGGCTGAGCAGTTCTTC | CATSDATSGGGAEQFF | TRBJ2-1 | . | TRBD2 | TRBV24-1
TGTGCCAGCAGCTTAGGGGGATGGGACAGGGGTACTGGGGCCAACGTCCTGACTTTC | CASSLGGWDRGTGANVLTF | TRBJ2-6 | . | TRBD1 | TRBV7-2